Below are 21 T cell receptor beta chains sequenced from a single sample in a study of blood T cell repertoires in COVID-19. Sequencing was performed with immunoSEQ multiplex PCR; in TCRdb, only in-frame clones are kept and a portion is missing. Altogether about 280,000 clones are present, around 85% being singletons, with the ten largest covering 2.5% to 3%. Sequenced: PBMCs or T cells enriched from blood (not recorded which). These receptors were taken from a woman aged 45 to 65 who had recovered from COVID-19.

This chain connects TRBV4-2 to TRBJ1-2, with 8 bases lining up with TRBD1. The CDR3 spans 15 residues. CDR1 is LGHNA, CDR2 YNFKEQ, per germline. V gave up 4 bases and J gave up 5 bases; unmatched junction bases: 9. The CDR3 protein is CASSLEGDRRYGYTF. The CDR3 DNA is TGTGCCAGCAGCCTCGAGGGGGACAGGAGATATGGCTACACCTTC.

The V gene is TRBV19, the J gene TRBJ1-2, with TRBD1 matching 8 bases. V was pared by 8 bases and J by 5 bases, with 4 bases of the junction left unmatched. CDR3 length: 12 amino acids. Germline-derived CDR1 and CDR2 are LNHDA and SQIVND (reference sequence). This CDR3 reads CASGGTGYGYTF. Written as DNA, the CDR3 is TGTGCCAGTGGGGGGACAGGTTATGGCTACACCTTC.

The rearrangement uses TRBV7-9 and TRBJ2-2; TRBD2 agrees at 8 bases. The CDR3 covers 15 residues. Germline-derived CDR1 and CDR2 are SEHNR and FQNEAQ (reference sequence). Trimming at V came to 2 bases and at J to 5 bases, leaving 4 bases not matched to a gene. The CDR3 protein is CASSLSGGQTGELFF. The CDR3, as DNA: TGTGCCAGCAGCTTATCGGGAGGGCAGACCGGGGAGCTGTTTTTT.

The V call is TRBV5-1, the J call TRBJ2-5; the D gene is possibly TRBD1 (6 bases). Per the germline V gene, CDR1 is SGHRS and CDR2 is YFSETQ. This CDR3 region has 14 residues. Trimming took 2 bases from V and 4 from J, leaving 12 bases between them. CDR3 DNA: TGCGCCAGCAGCTTTTCAGGGGTGGTAGAGACCCAGTACTTC. Translated: CASSFSGVVETQYF.

This sequence joins TRBV28 and TRBJ1-6; 8 bases are shared with TRBD1. J was trimmed by 6 bases and V by 8 bases; bases with no gene match: 9. The CDR3 has 15 amino acids. From germline, CDR1 is MDHEN and CDR2 SYDVKM. The CDR3 loop reads CASGQTGALNSPLHF. In nucleotides, the CDR3 is TGTGCCAGCGGGCAGACAGGGGCACTTAATTCACCCCTCCACTTT.

The rearrangement links TRBV11-2 to TRBJ1-2; TRBD1 aligns across 8 bases. Germline values: CDR1 SGHAT, CDR2 FQNNGV. V lost 4 bases to trimming and J lost 7 bases; unmatched junction nucleotides: 5. This CDR3 contains 13 residues. CDR3 DNA sequence: TGTGCCAGCAGCTATAGACAGGGGAGTGGCTACACCTTC. It translates to CASSYRQGSGYTF. Looking up the rest from reference TRBV11-2 and TRBJ1-2 gives the full variable domain: EAGVAQSPRYKIIEKRQSVAFWCNPISGHATLYWYQQILGQGPKLLIQFQNNGVVDDSQLPKDRFSAERLKGVDSTLKIQPAKLEDSAVYLCASSYRQGSGYTFGSGTRLTVV.

Written as DNA, the CDR3 is TGTGCCACCAGCGCTCTTTCCAGCTCCTACAATGAGCAGTTCTTC. Translating it yields CATSALSSSYNEQFF. J is TRBJ2-1 and V is TRBV15; no firm D call. The CDR3 spans 15 residues. Germline V gene data show CDR1 as LNHNV and CDR2 as YYDKDF (reference sequence). V was trimmed by 5 bases and J by 0 bases, leaving 11 bases between them.

The CDR3 DNA is TGTGCCAGCAGTTTACACCGGACAGCTGGGGAGCTGTTTTTT. Residues: CASSLHRTAGELFF. The chain combines TRBV27 with TRBJ2-2; possibly TRBD1 for D (6 bases). Germline V lookup: CDR1 MNHEY, CDR2 SMNVEV (reference sequence). V lost 2 bases to trimming and J lost 8 bases, with 12 bases between them. The CDR3 sequence is 14 residues long.

The V call is TRBV18, the J call TRBJ2-1, with a weak D call TRBD2 (5 bases). The CDR3 is 13 residues long. Per germline, CDR1 KGHSH and CDR2 LQKENI. V lost 4 bases to trimming and J lost 5 bases, with 9 bases between them. The CDR3 region has the DNA TGTGCCAGCTCACTCGACTACGACAATGAGCAGTTCTTC. Encoded protein: CASSLDYDNEQFF.

This chain joins TRBV5-6 and TRBJ1-2; TRBD1 matches 9 bases. The CDR3 runs to 14 residues. V trimming: 2 bases; J trimming: 4 bases; junction bases outside the gene matches: 3. Germline assignment: CDR1 SGHDT and CDR2 YYEEEE. CDR3 nucleotides: TGTGCCAGCAGCTTTACAGGGGGCGTCTATGGCTACACCTTC. This codes for CASSFTGGVYGYTF.

This chain joins TRBV7-9 and TRBJ2-5, with TRBD1 identical over 8 bases. The CDR3 spans 14 residues. The V gene end was trimmed by 5 bases and the J gene end by 9 bases; junction bases not matched to a gene: 11. CDR1 and CDR2 from the germline V gene are SEHNR and FQNEAQ (reference sequence). The CDR3 reads CASSTGQGFISQYF. The DNA for the CDR3 is TGTGCCAGCAGCACAGGACAGGGATTTATCTCCCAGTACTTC. Using reference TRBV7-9 and TRBJ2-5 for the parts outside the CDR3, the full variable domain is DTGVSQNPRHKITKRGQNVTFRCDPISEHNRLYWYRQTLGQGPEFLTYFQNEAQLEKSRLLSDRFSAERPKGSFSTLEIQRTEQGDSAMYLCASSTGQGFISQYFGPGTRLLVL.

The J gene is TRBJ2-7, the V gene TRBV5-6, with D possibly being TRBD2 (5 bases). Trimming took off 4 bases at V and 4 bases at J, with 21 bases between the two ends. Per germline, CDR1 SGHDT and CDR2 YYEEEE. This CDR3 has 16 amino acids. This CDR3 reads CASSPVRSAPGYEQYF. CDR3 coding DNA: TGTGCCAGCAGCCCGGTCCGTAGCGCCCCCGGGTACGAGCAGTACTTC.

CDR3 residues: CASSSWTGTNGYTF. In DNA, the CDR3 is TGTGCCAGCAGTTCCTGGACAGGGACAAATGGCTACACCTTC. The chain combines TRBV27 with TRBJ1-2; 8 bases align to TRBD1. The germline gives CDR1 MNHEY, CDR2 SMNVEV (reference sequence). This CDR3 region has 14 residues. The ends lost 4 bases at V and 6 bases at J; junction bases unmatched: 7.

This clone was seen a handful of times. The chain uses TRBV5-1 and TRBJ2-3; tentatively, D is TRBD2 (6 bases). CDR1 is SGHRS and CDR2 is YFSETQ in the germline V gene. V lost 0 bases to trimming and J lost 0 bases, with 11 bases between them. This CDR3 has 16 residues. DNA of the CDR3: TGCGCCAGCAGCTTGGTGGGGGGTGCTAGCACAGATACGCAGTATTTT. It specifies CASSLVGGASTDTQYF.

This chain joins TRBV5-5 and TRBJ2-3; TRBD2 matches at 9 bases. The germline V gene encodes CDR1 SGHKS and CDR2 YYEKEE (reference sequence). This CDR3 contains 15 residues. J was trimmed by 3 bases and V by 1 base; bases with no gene match: 3. CDR3 amino acids: CASSLLLAGTDTQYF. The CDR3 DNA sequence: TGTGCCAGCAGCTTGCTGCTAGCGGGGACAGATACGCAGTATTTT.

CDR3: CASSTTGAGGGNTIYF. DNA of the CDR3: TGCGCCAGCAGCACCACAGGGGCTGGAGGTGGAAACACCATATATTTT. The chain carries TRBV5-1 and TRBJ1-3, with 7 bases that match TRBD1. This CDR3 is 16 amino acids long. V trimming: 4 bases; J trimming: 3 bases; junction bases outside the gene matches: 10. The germline gives CDR1 SGHRS, CDR2 YFSETQ.

The genes are TRBV9 and TRBJ2-7; D remains unclear. Germline V lookup: CDR1 SGDLS, CDR2 YYNGEE. The CDR3 extends over 13 amino acids. V was clipped by 0 bases and J by 6 bases, with 10 bases between them. The CDR3 sequence is CASSVDQVSEQYF. CDR3 bases: TGTGCCAGCAGCGTAGATCAGGTCTCCGAGCAGTACTTC.

The CDR3 loop reads CASSSSTGGYGYTF. The CDR3 nucleotides read TGTGCCAGTAGTTCTTCTACAGGGGGCTATGGCTACACCTTC. The chain carries TRBV19 and TRBJ1-2; 8 bases fit TRBD1. This CDR3 comprises 14 residues. The V gene end was trimmed by 5 bases and the J gene end by 4 bases; junction bases not matched to a gene: 6. The germline CDR1 and CDR2 sequences are LNHDA and SQIVND (reference sequence).

The V and J genes are TRBV3-1 (or the pseudogene TRBV3-2) and TRBJ1-5; D is unclear. Trimming left V 0 bases short and J 4 bases short, with 4 bases between. The CDR3 extends over 13 amino acids. Germline CDR1 and CDR2: LGHDT and YNNKEL (reference sequence). The CDR3 sequence: CASSQDGNQPQHF. CDR3 bases: TGTGCCAGCAGCCAAGACGGGAATCAGCCCCAGCATTTT.

The chain couples TRBV6-2 or TRBV6-3 to TRBJ1-2, with D maybe TRBD1 (5 bases). V gave up 3 bases and J gave up 5 bases, with 16 bases separating them. The CDR3 is 15 residues long. Germline values: CDR1 MNHEY, CDR2 SVGEGT. The CDR3 region is CASSYPSSRVYGYTF. CDR3 nucleotide sequence: TGTGCCAGCAGTTATCCTTCGTCCAGGGTTTATGGCTACACCTTC.

The V gene is TRBV7-2, the J gene TRBJ2-7; TRBD2 might be the D (5 bases). The V gene's germline CDR1 is SGHTA and CDR2 FQGNSA. The CDR3 loop spans 14 amino acids. Trimming cost V 2 bases and J 3 bases, with 11 bases left between them. CDR3 DNA: TGTGCCAGCAGCTTAACCGTCCGGGACTACGAGCAGTACTTC. Translating gives CASSLTVRDYEQYF.